The T cell receptor (beta chain) under discussion was sequenced for a study of control samples from healthy donors and cancer patients. This CDR3 contains 15 residues. CDR1 and CDR2 from the germline V gene are SGHNT and YENEEA. V was trimmed by 1 base and J by 0 bases, leaving 9 bases between them. Measured with immunoSEQ multiplex PCR; TCRdb has only the in-frame clones, and not every one. This sample has more than 100,000 clones, with around nine tenths found just once. The material sequenced was PBMCs. This sequence joins TRBV11-3 and TRBJ2-5, with D perhaps TRBD1 (6 bases). This receptor was obtained from a man between 45 and 60 years old with head and neck cancer. This chain's CDR3 is CASSLGGQDQETQYF. CDR3 nucleotide sequence: TGTGCCAGCAGCTTAGGGGGGCAGGACCAAGAGACCCAGTACTTC.